The rows below give T cell receptor beta chains drawn from one sample of a study of T cells in pancreatic ductal adenocarcinoma. Clones were read by immunoSEQ multiplex PCR, and TCRdb kept only the in-frame ones, dropping some. The sample holds about 5,400 clones, about 70% seen once. The source material was pancreatic tumor tissue. These receptors were taken from a human donor with pancreatic ductal adenocarcinoma. The CDR3 runs from the conserved cysteine through the conserved F or W. A D gene is named only where the DNA matches it firmly. Not all rows give a size; the values are once, few, many and, for expanded clones, a class.

CDR3aa: CASSSPTGRTDTQYF
CDR3nt: TGTGCCAGCAGTTCCCCGACAGGGAGGACAGATACGCAGTATTTT
j_gene: TRBJ2-3
d_gene: .
abundance: few
v_gene: TRBV28

CDR3aa: CASSFSGGLADTQYF
CDR3nt: TGCGCCAGCAGCTTCAGCGGGGGGCTGGCAGATACGCAGTATTTT
j_gene: TRBJ2-3
d_gene: TRBD2
abundance: .
v_gene: TRBV5-1

CDR3aa: CASRVAGDRVLNQPQHF
CDR3nt: TGTGCCAGCAGGGTGGCGGGGGACAGGGTTTTGAATCAGCCCCAGCATTTT
j_gene: TRBJ1-5
d_gene: TRBD1
abundance: once
v_gene: TRBV28

CDR3aa: CASSVTLDGVAVYNEQFF
CDR3nt: TGTGCCAGCAGCGTAACCCTTGATGGAGTAGCGGTATACAATGAGCAGTTCTTC
j_gene: TRBJ2-1
d_gene: .
abundance: .
v_gene: TRBV9

CDR3aa: CASSPGEGYGYTF
CDR3nt: TGTGCCAGCAGCCCTGGGGAGGGCTATGGCTACACCTTC
j_gene: TRBJ1-2
d_gene: .
abundance: .
v_gene: TRBV2

CDR3aa: CASSQGTSGFQETQYF
CDR3nt: TGCGCCAGCAGCCAAGGGACTAGCGGATTTCAAGAGACCCAGTACTTC
j_gene: TRBJ2-5
d_gene: TRBD2
abundance: .
v_gene: TRBV4-3

CDR3aa: CASSQALGQGTNEQFF
CDR3nt: TGTGCCAGCAGCCAGGCCCTCGGACAGGGAACGAATGAGCAGTTCTTC
j_gene: TRBJ2-1
d_gene: TRBD1
abundance: few
v_gene: TRBV14

CDR3aa: CASSRTTDTQYF
CDR3nt: TGTGCCAGTAGTAGGACAACAGATACGCAGTATTTT
j_gene: TRBJ2-3
d_gene: .
abundance: .
v_gene: TRBV19

CDR3aa: CASSQDWLAGGDTQYF
CDR3nt: TGTGCCAGCAGCCAAGATTGGCTAGCGGGGGGCGATACGCAGTATTTT
j_gene: TRBJ2-3
d_gene: TRBD2
abundance: .
v_gene: TRBV14

CDR3aa: CASSDRLRGGGGQPQHF
CDR3nt: TGTGCCAGCAGTGATCGATTAAGAGGGGGGGGAGGACAGCCCCAGCATTTT
j_gene: TRBJ1-5
d_gene: .
abundance: .
v_gene: TRBV6-1

CDR3aa: CATTGQMNTEAFF
CDR3nt: TGTGCCACCACAGGACAGATGAACACTGAAGCTTTCTTT
j_gene: TRBJ1-1
d_gene: .
abundance: .
v_gene: TRBV10-3

CDR3aa: CASSWGDYGYTF
CDR3nt: TGTGCCAGCAGTTGGGGGGACTATGGCTACACCTTC
j_gene: TRBJ1-2
d_gene: .
abundance: once
v_gene: TRBV28

CDR3aa: CASSLVIGQSRANVLTF
CDR3nt: TGTGCCAGCAGCTTAGTGATAGGACAAAGTCGGGCCAACGTCCTGACTTTC
j_gene: TRBJ2-6
d_gene: .
abundance: .
v_gene: TRBV12-1

CDR3aa: CASRHGSVDTIYF
CDR3nt: TGTGCCAGCAGACACGGGAGTGTTGACACCATATATTTT
j_gene: TRBJ1-3
d_gene: .
abundance: few
v_gene: TRBV6-5

CDR3aa: CASSWGTGTYEQYF
CDR3nt: TGTGCCAGCAGCTGGGGGACAGGCACCTACGAGCAGTACTTC
j_gene: TRBJ2-7
d_gene: TRBD1
abundance: .
v_gene: TRBV5-6

CDR3aa: CASQRTGASGNTIYF
CDR3nt: TGTGCCAGCCAGCGGACAGGGGCCTCTGGAAACACCATATATTTT
j_gene: TRBJ1-3
d_gene: TRBD1
abundance: .
v_gene: TRBV27

CDR3aa: CASSLRDYRYNEQFF
CDR3nt: TGTGCCAGCAGCCTCCGGGACTACCGCTACAATGAGCAGTTCTTC
j_gene: TRBJ2-1
d_gene: TRBD2
abundance: .
v_gene: TRBV7-2

CDR3aa: CASSASRGQPQHF
CDR3nt: TGTGCCAGCAGTGCGAGCAGGGGACAGCCCCAGCATTTT
j_gene: TRBJ1-5
d_gene: .
abundance: few
v_gene: TRBV2

CDR3aa: CASSLVGDNEQYF
CDR3nt: TGTGCCAGCAGCTTAGTAGGGGATAACGAGCAGTACTTC
j_gene: TRBJ2-7
d_gene: .
abundance: .
v_gene: TRBV7-6

CDR3aa: CASSIEGAYWGPQHF
CDR3nt: TGTGCCAGTAGTATAGAGGGGGCTTACTGGGGGCCCCAGCATTTT
j_gene: TRBJ1-5
d_gene: .
abundance: few
v_gene: TRBV19